What follows is one T cell receptor beta chain and its context. Its antigen has not been determined. No much larger clone is present one base from it, and per-base qualities are unavailable. This specimen comes from a study of blood T cell repertoires in COVID-19 (dated by TCRdb to 2018 to 2020). General notes on the study: Collaborator samples came from the United States, Italy and Spain and covered acute and convalescent phases of COVID-19. Subjects who had been exposed to COVID-19, were actively infected with it, or had recovered from it provided the deeply sampled blood TCRbeta repertoires that made up the dataset. The repertoires were made available in a free public database intended to serve as a resource for research on the immune response to SARS-CoV-2. The material from the prospective study consisted of cDNA or gDNA derived from T cells, B-cell-depleted T cells, or PBMCs. Sample metadata almost always included a de-identified subject ID, COVID-19 status, age in years and sex. HLA class I and class II types, where available, came from metadata supplied by the sample provider rather than from assay-based typing. Samples came from the ongoing ImmuneRACE study (first 160 participants) plus 1,254 subjects from 6 global collaborators. Broad study findings and their caveats: The quantity of clinical and demographic metadata differed by source and by participant and was supplied without curation.

TCRbeta CDR3 regions were amplified from genomic DNA using the immunoSEQ Assay, a bias-controlled multiplex PCR. In the paper's pipeline: The number of nucleated cells in each sample was estimated by amplification of reference gene primers within the assay. To quantify the absolute abundance of each unique TCRbeta CDR3 rearrangement, sequence reads were collapsed and filtered. For each sample, productive Simpson clonality was calculated as the square root of Simpson's diversity index across productive rearrangements. This is the immuneACCESS table as TCRdb keeps it, with only in-frame sequences that have V and J called. A part of the clones is gone; compared with another copy, unresolved V genes explain less than half, and the rest is unexplained. V, J and clone size are those of that table, while D and trimming were read from the DNA. For this sample the table gives about 140,000 clones, of which approximately 78% were detected only once. The ten largest clones capture about 10% of the sample.

Another Seattle source contributed samples from volunteer blood donors who had recovered from COVID-19. The collaborating institutions used their own protocols to collect whole blood in K2EDTA tubes. For TCRbeta analysis, collaborator samples were shipped as frozen whole blood, as isolated PBMCs, or as DNA extracted from either sample type. Here V drops 7 bases and J drops 0 bases, and the junction holds 10 bases not matched to any gene. Taken from the germline V gene, the CDR1 and CDR2 loops are SGHRS and YFSETQ. Including the terminal cysteine and phenylalanine, the CDR3 comprises 16 residues. Only the CDR3 portion is preserved as DNA: 48 bases, with reading frame beginning at the first base.

The sequence was obtained from a man aged 55 to 70 who had recovered from COVID-19. What was sequenced was peripheral blood. Here the chain combines TRBV5-1 and TRBJ2-1; a stretch of 7 junction bases matches TRBD2. The CDR3 reads as follows: CASRNQRGSSYNEQFF. The DNA sequence follows: TGCGCCAGCCGTAATCAGCGGGGAAGCTCCTACAATGAGCAGTTCTTC.